The clone carrying this TCR beta chain was counted once. Reverse transcription of about 0.5 to 1 ug RNA was performed with random hexamers. TCRdb passed the immunoSEQ multiplex PCR reads through MiXCR, listing each CDR3 protein once. The sample has about 210,000 distinct CDR3 sequences, approximately 95% seen once. The entry originates in a study of CD8 T cells in Susac syndrome. Looked up from germline, CDR1 is SNHLY and CDR2 is FYNNEI. Trimming removed 7 bases at V and 6 bases at J, with 8 bases between. The CDR3 totals 11 residues. The TCR comes from a human donor with multiple sclerosis. Material for sequencing was CD4+ T cells from PBMCs. The chain has TRBV2 and TRBJ2-3, with D uncertain. CDR3 DNA: TGTGCCAGCACCGGCAGGGATACGCAGTATTTT. Protein product: CASTGRDTQYF.